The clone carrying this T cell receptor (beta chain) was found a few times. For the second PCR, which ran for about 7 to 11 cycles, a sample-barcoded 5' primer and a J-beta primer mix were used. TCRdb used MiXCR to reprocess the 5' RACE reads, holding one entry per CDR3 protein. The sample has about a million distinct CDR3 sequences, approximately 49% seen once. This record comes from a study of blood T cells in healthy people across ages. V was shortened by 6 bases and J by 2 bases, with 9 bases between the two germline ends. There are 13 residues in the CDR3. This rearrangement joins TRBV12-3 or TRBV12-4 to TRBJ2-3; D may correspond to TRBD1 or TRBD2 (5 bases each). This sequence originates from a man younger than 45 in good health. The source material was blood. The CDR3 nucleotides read TGTGCCAGCAGCTGGGGGACCACAGATACGCAGTATTTT. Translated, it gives CASSWGTTDTQYF.